The 15 T cell receptor beta chains below come from one sample, sequenced in a study of prognosis after radiotherapy for stage I lung cancer (dated by TCRdb to about 2021). Sequencing was performed on an Illumina HiSeq 3000. Two rounds of multiplex PCR were performed to amplify the TCR beta CDR3 region from genomic DNA. The first PCR round used primers specific to each TRBV and TRBJ gene, and the primer sequences were filed in Chinese patent CN105087789A. Clones were called with MiXCR by TCRdb after fastp trimmed the public reads at Q25, and only in-frame beta chains were retained. Identical CDR3 protein sequences are pooled into one entry, listed with their most common genes and DNA. The sample contains around 28,000 distinct CDR3 sequences, about half of them found a single time. Clones ranked in the top ten supply 15% to 20% of the sample. The specimen was PBMCs, collected before or after stereotactic body radiation therapy (not recorded which). The receptors originated from a donor of 50 years or more with non-small cell lung cancer.

This clonotype is labeled as medium-sized. The chain carries TRBV20-1 and TRBJ1-2, with D maybe TRBD1 (6 bases). CDR3 size: 12 residues. V lost 2 bases and J 3 bases, leaving 7 bases between the germline ends. From germline, CDR1 is DFQATT and CDR2 SNEGSKA (reference sequence). This CDR3 is CSARNRDYGYTF. The CDR3, as DNA: TGCAGTGCTAGAAACAGGGACTATGGCTACACCTTC.

The chain couples TRBV28 to TRBJ2-3; D possibly corresponds to TRBD1 (5 bases). The CDR3 consists of 14 residues. Germline loops: CDR1 MDHEN, CDR2 SYDVKM. V lost 10 bases, J lost 1 base, and 15 bases lay in between. CDR3 sequence (DNA): TGTGCCATCCTCACTCCCAGGGGCACAGATACGCAGTATTTT. This codes for CAILTPRGTDTQYF.

The chain employs TRBV19 and TRBJ1-2; TRBD1 is a possible D gene (5 bases). The germline V and J ends were trimmed by 0 bases and 0 bases, with 17 bases remaining between them. There are 18 residues in the CDR3. Germline values: CDR1 LNHDA, CDR2 SQIVND (reference sequence). The CDR3 is CASSIDPAIDRTNYGYTF. The CDR3 region has the DNA TGTGCCAGTAGTATAGATCCAGCGATAGACAGAACTAACTATGGCTACACCTTC.

The chain combines TRBV7-9 with TRBJ2-7; D gene ambiguous. The CDR3 sequence is 13 residues long. CDR1 SEHNR and CDR2 FQNEAQ come from the germline V gene (reference sequence). V dropped 5 bases and J dropped 7 bases, with 15 bases sitting between them. As DNA, the CDR3 is TGTGCCAGCAGCCGTTGGGGATTCAGTGAGCAGTACTTC. As protein: CASSRWGFSEQYF.

This chain links TRBV6-1 with TRBJ2-7, with 8 nucleotides matching TRBD2. This CDR3 has 16 residues. The V segment lost 9 bases and the J segment 7 bases; nucleotides outside the gene matches: 20. Germline assignment: CDR1 MNHNS and CDR2 SASEGT. The CDR3 loop reads CASRTGIGRALAEQYF. The DNA for the CDR3 is TGTGCCAGTAGGACGGGGATCGGGAGGGCCTTAGCGGAGCAGTACTTC.

This clonotype was picked up many times. The rearrangement joins TRBV5-1 to TRBJ1-6; D remains ambiguous. The CDR3 sequence is 14 residues long. V shed 1 base and J shed 8 bases, with 10 bases lying between them. Germline V gene sequence: CDR1 SGHRS, CDR2 YFSETQ. For the CDR3, the DNA is TGCGCCAGCAGCTTGAGGTCCTCCGATTCACCCCTCCACTTT. Residues: CASSLRSSDSPLHF.

The gene calls are TRBV6-1 and TRBJ2-1, with 11 bases that match TRBD2. The CDR3 has 16 residues. Germline V CDR1 and CDR2: MNHNS, SASEGT. J lost 15 bases, V lost 6 bases, and 19 bases had no gene match. CDR3 in DNA: TGTGCCAGCAGAAAACCGGGTTTAGCGGGGGGGGGGTTTTTGTTCTTC. It encodes CASRKPGLAGGGFLFF.

This clonotype was detected many times. The gene calls are TRBV19 and TRBJ1-5; D is ambiguous. Germline CDR1 LNHDA, CDR2 SQIVND (reference sequence). Trimming shortened V by 1 base and J by 4 bases, and 14 bases separated the two germline ends. This CDR3 is built from 16 residues. The CDR3 is CASSIGADGRNQPQHF. In DNA form, the CDR3 reads TGTGCCAGTAGTATAGGCGCGGACGGACGGAATCAGCCCCAGCATTTT.

This clonotype was seen repeatedly, ten times or more. The CDR3 is CASSRSSGSTDTQYF. In DNA, the CDR3 is TGTGCCAGCTCACGTTCTAGCGGGAGCACAGATACGCAGTATTTT. The chain joins TRBV18 to TRBJ2-3; 8 bases are a match to TRBD2. CDR3 size: 15 residues. Germline V CDR1 and CDR2: KGHSH, LQKENI. Trimming took 4 bases from V and 0 from J; bases not matched to a gene: 3.

The chain uses TRBV19 and TRBJ2-3; 8 bases align to TRBD1. Germline-derived CDR1 and CDR2 are LNHDA and SQIVND (reference sequence). The CDR3 contains 15 residues. The V segment lost 5 bases and the J segment 3 bases; nucleotides outside the gene matches: 7. This chain's CDR3 is CASSSRQGTTDTQYF. CDR3 coding DNA: TGTGCCAGTAGTTCTCGACAGGGGACGACAGATACGCAGTATTTT.

The V gene is TRBV7-3, the J gene TRBJ2-3; D unclear. Germline V gives CDR1 SGHTA, CDR2 FQGTGA. The CDR3 totals 13 residues. Deletions cut 7 bases from V and 2 bases from J, with 10 bases between. The CDR3: CASNRFSTDTQYF. CDR3 DNA: TGTGCCAGCAATCGATTCTCCACAGATACGCAGTATTTT.

Concerning this clonotype itself: The junction differs from germline at one of its ends, possibly a read error. The chain is built from TRBV7-2 and TRBJ2-3; unclear D gene. The CDR3 is 14 residues long. Germline assignment: CDR1 SGHTA and CDR2 FQGNSA. This CDR3 is CASSLEDHTDAQYF. As DNA, the CDR3 is TGTGCCAGCAGCTTAGAGGACCACACAGATGCGCAGTATTTT.

This clonotype was counted ten times or more. A much more abundant neighbour one base away suggests this may be a read error. The chain joins TRBV6-1 to TRBJ2-7; D is tentatively TRBD1 or TRBD2 (5 bases each). The CDR3 sequence is 15 residues long. Germline CDR1 MNHNS, CDR2 SASEGT. V dropped 6 bases and J dropped 2 bases, with 17 bases sitting between them. The CDR3 sequence: CASRAAGARPYEQYF. The CDR3 region has the DNA TGTGCCAGCAGAGCAGCCGGGGCTCGACCCTACGAGCAGTACTTC.

This clonotype has a count of ten or more. The chain uses TRBV4-1 and TRBJ2-1, with 10 bases fitting TRBD2. J was trimmed by 4 bases and V by 6 bases; bases with no gene match: 21. The CDR3 loop spans 20 amino acids. Per the germline V gene, CDR1 is MGHRA and CDR2 is YSYEKL. The CDR3 DNA follows: TGCGCCAGCAGTCGGGGAGGCCTAGCGGGAGCGGATGTGGGGTACAATGAGCAGTTCTTC. This codes for CASSRGGLAGADVGYNEQFF.

A note on this clonotype: This probably arose from a read error, given a far larger clone one base away. The chain carries TRBV6-2 or TRBV6-3 and TRBJ2-1, with a tentative D call TRBD1 (5 bases). The CDR3 contains 12 residues. The V end lost 6 bases, the J end lost 10 bases, and 13 bases lay between the germline ends. Germline V gene data show CDR1 as MNHEY and CDR2 as SVGEGT. CDR3 DNA sequence: TGTGCCAGCAGGCAGGGAACCTACGAGCAGTTCTTC. This sequence encodes CASRQGTYEQFF.